The entry below gives a single T cell receptor (beta chain) sequence along with its context. A single record per CDR3 protein comes from TCRdb applying MiXCR to the 5' RACE reads. The table has 150,000 to 200,000 distinct CDR3 sequences, under 15% seen once; the top ten hold 2.5% to 3.5%. These data come from a study of T-cell memory formation after mild COVID-19. V lost 6 bases and J 2 bases, leaving 8 bases between the germline ends. Germline V CDR1 and CDR2: DFQATT, SNEGSKA (reference sequence). This CDR3 spans 11 amino acids. This TCR derives from a man between 18 and 29 years old who had mild COVID-19 (a few samples of this study predate the infection). Cell type and time point are not known. Sequencing input: PBMCs or a T cell subset sorted from them (not recorded which). The chain uses TRBV20-1 and TRBJ2-7; D possibly corresponds to TRBD2 (7 bases). The CDR3 loop is CSAGGAYEQYF. The CDR3 coding sequence is TGCAGTGCAGGGGGGGCCTACGAGCAGTACTTC.